Listed here are 24 T cell receptor beta chains from one sample, sequenced in a study of cytomegalovirus exposure and HLA in healthy donors. In the PCR, 60 Vbeta and 13 Jbeta primers were used. The protocol was immunoSEQ multiplex PCR, while the TCRdb copy is restricted to in-frame clones and leaves out a portion. The profile shows 95,000 to 100,000 clones, around three quarters of them singletons. The sample taken for sequencing was PBMCs. These receptors were collected from a man aged 40-49 years in good health and CMV-seronegative.

This chain links TRBV10-2 with TRBJ2-2, with 7 bases aligning to TRBD2. Germline-derived CDR1 and CDR2 are WSHSY and SAAADI. CDR3 size: 16 residues. The junction had 5 bases not matched to a gene; V was cut back by 4 bases and J by 0 bases. The CDR3 coding sequence is TGCGCCAGCAGTGTTTGGAGCGGGACGAACACCGGGGAGCTGTTTTTT. Translated, it gives CASSVWSGTNTGELFF.

V and J are TRBV28 and TRBJ1-5; D is possibly TRBD1 (5 bases). V gave up 7 bases and J gave up 7 bases, with 23 bases separating them. There are 16 residues in the CDR3. Germline CDR1 and CDR2: MDHEN and SYDVKM. The DNA of the CDR3 is TGTGCCAGCACCCTCTCCTGGGGCGCTTTTGGGCAGCCCCAGCATTTT. It codes for CASTLSWGAFGQPQHF.

This clone came up once. V and J are TRBV4-2 and TRBJ2-3; TRBD2 matches at 8 bases. V gave up 3 bases and J gave up 0 bases; unmatched junction bases: 8. Germline V lookup: CDR1 LGHNA, CDR2 YNFKEQ. The CDR3 is made up of 17 amino acids. The CDR3 here is CASSQTLRGGSTDTQYF. CDR3 nucleotide sequence: TGTGCCAGCAGCCAGACGCTACGGGGGGGCAGCACAGATACGCAGTATTTT.

V gene TRBV27 combines with J gene TRBJ2-7, with D perhaps TRBD2 (5 bases). Trimming left V 2 bases short and J 6 bases short, with 8 bases between. The germline gives CDR1 MNHEY, CDR2 SMNVEV (reference sequence). The CDR3 runs to 12 residues. The CDR3 nucleotides read TGTGCCAGCAGTTTAATCGAGGGCGAGCAGTACTTC. This sequence encodes CASSLIEGEQYF.

This chain uses TRBV7-9 with TRBJ2-3; 10 bases align to TRBD1. J was trimmed by 3 bases and V by 5 bases; bases with no gene match: 2. The V gene's germline CDR1 is SEHNR and CDR2 FQNEAQ (reference sequence). CDR3 size: 14 residues. The CDR3 bases are TGTGCCAGCAGCCGGGACAGGGGAACAGATACGCAGTATTTT. This gives the protein CASSRDRGTDTQYF. The full variable domain, completed using reference TRBV7-9 and TRBJ2-3, is DTGVSQNPRHKITKRGQNVTFRCDPISEHNRLYWYRQTLGQGPEFLTYFQNEAQLEKSRLLSDRFSAERPKGSFSTLEIQRTEQGDSAMYLCASSRDRGTDTQYFGPGTRLTVL.

The V and J genes are TRBV5-6 and TRBJ2-7; D unclear. Trimming took 2 bases from V and 5 from J, leaving 5 bases between them. The CDR3 is 11 amino acids. CDR1 and CDR2 from the germline V gene are SGHDT and YYEEEE. The DNA for the CDR3 is TGTGCCAGCAGCTTTACGGACGAGCAGTACTTC. Encoded protein: CASSFTDEQYF.

The chain carries TRBV5-1 and TRBJ2-3, with a possible D match to TRBD2 (6 bases). Trimming cost V 3 bases and J 3 bases, with 8 bases left between them. The germline CDR1 and CDR2 sequences are SGHRS and YFSETQ. This CDR3 region has 13 residues. CDR3 loop: CASSSGRTDTQYF. The CDR3 DNA reads TGCGCCAGCAGCTCCGGGAGAACAGATACGCAGTATTTT.

The chain is built from TRBV28 and TRBJ1-4; D gene ambiguous. Trimming removed 6 bases at V and 8 bases at J, with 16 bases between. This CDR3 spans 14 amino acids. Per germline, CDR1 MDHEN and CDR2 SYDVKM. The CDR3 reads CASSSLYSGEKLFF. The CDR3 nucleotides read TGTGCCAGCAGCTCTCTATACAGCGGAGAAAAACTGTTTTTT.

The J gene is TRBJ1-2, the V gene TRBV2; D is possibly TRBD1 (6 bases). V lost 3 bases and J lost 13, with 24 bases in between. The CDR3 has 15 residues. Looked up from germline, CDR1 is SNHLY and CDR2 is FYNNEI. Here the CDR3 reads CASSEEQGQLGGVTF. The CDR3 nucleotides are TGTGCCAGCAGTGAGGAACAGGGCCAACTTGGGGGTGTCACCTTC.

V is TRBV4-2 and J is TRBJ2-3; weak D call: TRBD1 (7 bases). The CDR3 runs 16 residues. Trimming pared 3 bases from V and 2 bases from J, leaving 15 bases between. The germline gives CDR1 LGHNA, CDR2 YNFKEQ. In nucleotides, the CDR3 is TGTGCCAGCAGCCAGGTGCGGGACAGTTCCACAGATACGCAGTATTTT. This codes for CASSQVRDSSTDTQYF.

J is TRBJ2-7 and V is TRBV6-1; TRBD2 matches at 8 bases. V shed 3 bases and J 4 bases; nucleotides not matched to a gene: 5. Germline values: CDR1 MNHNS, CDR2 SASEGT. The CDR3 runs to 14 residues. The CDR3 here is CASSDSGGPYEQYF. CDR3 bases: TGTGCCAGCAGTGACAGCGGGGGTCCATACGAGCAGTACTTC.

This sequence joins TRBV10-3 and TRBJ2-1, with 8 bases matching TRBD2. V shed 10 bases, J shed 6 bases, and the junction held 8 bases outside the gene matches. Germline V gives CDR1 ENHRY, CDR2 SYGVKD. This CDR3 spans 13 amino acids. For the CDR3, the DNA is TGTGCCAACAGCGGGGGAGACTTCAATGAGCAGTTCTTC. It yields the protein CANSGGDFNEQFF.

The count of this clone is one. The V and J genes are TRBV5-1 and TRBJ1-1; perhaps TRBD1 as D (5 bases). CDR1 is SGHRS, CDR2 YFSETQ, per germline. The V gene lost 0 bases and the J gene lost 4 bases, with 13 bases spanning the gap. This CDR3 is 15 amino acids long. CDR3 in DNA: TGCGCCAGCAGCTTGGTACCAGGGTGGACCACTGAAGCTTTCTTT. Its protein is CASSLVPGWTTEAFF.

The chain recombines TRBV6-6 with TRBJ1-2; D gene uncertain. V was shortened by 2 bases and J by 4 bases, with 8 bases between the two germline ends. There are 13 residues in the CDR3. CDR1 and CDR2 (germline): MNHNY, SVGAGI (reference sequence). CDR3 amino acids: CASSYGRGYGYTF. The CDR3 DNA sequence: TGTGCCAGCAGTTACGGTCGGGGCTATGGCTACACCTTC.

The chain couples TRBV6-5 to TRBJ1-1; D is ambiguous. Germline V gene sequence: CDR1 MNHEY, CDR2 SVGAGI. The CDR3 sequence is 14 residues long. Trimming left V 4 bases short and J 1 base short, with 10 bases between. The CDR3 bases are TGTGCCAGCAGTTTCCAGGCCACGAACACTGAAGCTTTCTTT. The encoded protein is CASSFQATNTEAFF.

This chain links TRBV7-2 with TRBJ2-7, with TRBD2 matching over 8 bases. CDR3 length: 14 residues. Per germline, CDR1 SGHTA and CDR2 FQGNSA. V was clipped by 1 base and J by 6 bases; unmatched bases: 5. CDR3 residues: CASSLEGSGTEQYF. The CDR3 DNA reads TGTGCCAGCAGCTTAGAGGGTAGCGGGACCGAGCAGTACTTC.

The V and J genes are TRBV4-1 and TRBJ2-2; 7 bases line up with TRBD1. The CDR3 consists of 15 residues. With 2 bases clipped from V and 5 bases from J, the junction kept 5 bases outside the gene matches. Per germline, CDR1 MGHRA and CDR2 YSYEKL. The CDR3 nucleotides read TGCGCCAGCAGCCAAAACTGGGGACAGACCGGGGAGCTGTTTTTT. The encoded protein is CASSQNWGQTGELFF.

This clone was seen only a few times. The rearrangement links TRBV6-1 to TRBJ2-3; D gene unclear. This CDR3 is 16 amino acids long. The V end was cut by 2 bases, the J end by 2 bases, with 14 bases between. Looked up from germline, CDR1 is MNHNS and CDR2 is SASEGT. The CDR3 reads CASSELRQPFTDTQYF. DNA of the CDR3: TGTGCCAGCAGTGAACTGAGGCAGCCTTTCACAGATACGCAGTATTTT.

The chain combines TRBV7-2 with TRBJ2-5, with 9 positions matching TRBD2. The CDR3 runs to 18 residues. V gave up 7 bases and J gave up 3 bases; unmatched junction bases: 18. Germline CDR1 is SGHTA and CDR2 is FQGNSA. The CDR3 nucleotides are TGTGCCAGCAACCATAAACTAGCGGGCGTGGCCCGAAAAGAGACCCAGTACTTC. This gives the protein CASNHKLAGVARKETQYF.

This clone has only a few counts. The rearrangement links TRBV5-4 to TRBJ1-1; TRBD1 matches 8 bases. The J segment lost 5 bases and the V segment lost 4 bases, leaving 10 bases of the junction unmatched. The CDR3 sequence is 15 residues long. Germline values: CDR1 SGHNT, CDR2 YYREEE (reference sequence). CDR3 nucleotides: TGTGCCAGCAGCCTAGGGACAGGAAGAAGGACTGAAGCTTTCTTT. Translated: CASSLGTGRRTEAFF.

This clone showed up just a few times. The V and J genes are TRBV18 and TRBJ2-3; unclear D gene. Germline CDR1 and CDR2: KGHSH and LQKENI. CDR3 size: 11 residues. V gave up 5 bases and J gave up 6 bases, with 6 bases separating them. The CDR3 DNA reads TGTGCCAGCTCAGCGGCGGATACGCAGTATTTT. Its translation is CASSAADTQYF.

This clone has only a few counts. This rearrangement joins TRBV5-5 to TRBJ2-7; 12 bases line up with TRBD2. CDR1 and CDR2 from the germline V gene are SGHKS and YYEKEE (reference sequence). This CDR3 contains 17 residues. After removal of 3 bases from V and 0 bases from J, the junction contained 7 bases not matched to a gene. The CDR3 reads CASSSYTSGRFSYEQYF. CDR3 DNA: TGTGCCAGCAGCTCCTATACTAGCGGGAGGTTCTCCTACGAGCAGTACTTC.

In this sample, this clone turned up a few times. This chain connects TRBV7-9 to TRBJ1-2; weak D call: TRBD1 (5 bases). Trimming removed 6 bases at V and 0 bases at J, with 8 bases between. Germline assignment: CDR1 SEHNR and CDR2 FQNEAQ (reference sequence). The CDR3 length is 13 residues. The DNA for the CDR3 is TGTGCCAGCAGGACAGTGTCTAACTATGGCTACACCTTC. Protein product: CASRTVSNYGYTF.

V and J are TRBV28 and TRBJ1-2, with D uncertain. Germline CDR1 and CDR2: MDHEN and SYDVKM. The CDR3 runs to 15 residues. Trimming shortened V by 3 bases and J by 0 bases, and 11 bases separated the two germline ends. CDR3 residues: CASSFPGSPNYGYTF. As DNA, the CDR3 is TGTGCCAGCAGTTTCCCCGGGAGCCCTAACTATGGCTACACCTTC.